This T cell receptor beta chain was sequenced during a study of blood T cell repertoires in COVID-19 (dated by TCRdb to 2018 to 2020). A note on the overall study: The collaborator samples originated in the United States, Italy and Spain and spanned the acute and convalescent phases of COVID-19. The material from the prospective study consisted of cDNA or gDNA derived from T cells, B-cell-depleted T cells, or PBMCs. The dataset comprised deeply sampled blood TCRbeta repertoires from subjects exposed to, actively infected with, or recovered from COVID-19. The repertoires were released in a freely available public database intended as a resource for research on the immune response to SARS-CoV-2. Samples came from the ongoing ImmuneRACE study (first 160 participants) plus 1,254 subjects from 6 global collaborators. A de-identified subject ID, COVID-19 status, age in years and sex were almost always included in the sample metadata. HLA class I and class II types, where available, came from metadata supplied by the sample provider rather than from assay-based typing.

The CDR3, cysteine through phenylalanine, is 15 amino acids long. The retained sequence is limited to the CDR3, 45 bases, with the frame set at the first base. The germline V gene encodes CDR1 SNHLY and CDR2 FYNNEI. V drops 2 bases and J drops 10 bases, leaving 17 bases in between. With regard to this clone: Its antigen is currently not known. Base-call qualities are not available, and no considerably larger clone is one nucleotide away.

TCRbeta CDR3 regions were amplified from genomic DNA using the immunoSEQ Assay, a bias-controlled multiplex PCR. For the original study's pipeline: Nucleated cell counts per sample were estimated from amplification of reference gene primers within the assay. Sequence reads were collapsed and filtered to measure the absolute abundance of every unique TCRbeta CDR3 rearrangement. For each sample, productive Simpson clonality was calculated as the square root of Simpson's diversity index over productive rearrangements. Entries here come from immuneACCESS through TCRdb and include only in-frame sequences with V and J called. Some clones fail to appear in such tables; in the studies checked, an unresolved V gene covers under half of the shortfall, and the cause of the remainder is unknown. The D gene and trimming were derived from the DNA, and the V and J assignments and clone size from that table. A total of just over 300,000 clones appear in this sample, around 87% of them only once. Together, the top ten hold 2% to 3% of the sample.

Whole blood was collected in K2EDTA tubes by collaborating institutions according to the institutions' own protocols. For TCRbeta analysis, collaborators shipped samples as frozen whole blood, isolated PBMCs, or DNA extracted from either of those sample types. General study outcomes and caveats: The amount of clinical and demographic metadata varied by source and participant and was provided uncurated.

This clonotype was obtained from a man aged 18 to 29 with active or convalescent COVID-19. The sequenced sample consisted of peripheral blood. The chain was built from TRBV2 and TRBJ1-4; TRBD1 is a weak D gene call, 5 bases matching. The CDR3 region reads CASSEQGWLIGKLFF. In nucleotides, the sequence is TGTGCCAGCAGTGAACAGGGTTGGCTAATCGGAAAACTGTTTTTT.